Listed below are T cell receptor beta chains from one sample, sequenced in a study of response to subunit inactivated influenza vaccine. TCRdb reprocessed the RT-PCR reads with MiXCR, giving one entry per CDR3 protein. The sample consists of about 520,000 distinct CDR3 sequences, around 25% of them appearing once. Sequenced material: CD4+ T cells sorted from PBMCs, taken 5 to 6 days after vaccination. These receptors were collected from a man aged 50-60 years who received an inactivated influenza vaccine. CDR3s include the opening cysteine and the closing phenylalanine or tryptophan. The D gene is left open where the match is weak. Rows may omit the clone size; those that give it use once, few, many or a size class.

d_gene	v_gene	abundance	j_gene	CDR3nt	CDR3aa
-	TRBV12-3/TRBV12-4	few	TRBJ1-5	TGTGCCAGCAGTTTGTGGGGGCGGGGCGGCAATCAGCCCCAGCATTTT	CASSLWGRGGNQPQHF
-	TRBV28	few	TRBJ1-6	TGTGCCAGCAGTAGCGACCGGGCGGGTGGTTCACCCCTCCACTTT	CASSSDRAGGSPLHF
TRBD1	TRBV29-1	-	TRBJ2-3	TGCAGCGTAGGTACAGGGGTGACAGATACGCAGTATTTT	CSVGTGVTDTQYF
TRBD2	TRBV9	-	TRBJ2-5	TGTGCCAGCAGCGTAGAAAGTGCTAGCGGACCCCAAGAGACCCAGTACTTC	CASSVESASGPQETQYF
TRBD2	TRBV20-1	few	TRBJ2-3	TGCAGTGCTAGAGTTGGAAGCGGGGGGGCTGGAGATACGCAGTATTTT	CSARVGSGGAGDTQYF
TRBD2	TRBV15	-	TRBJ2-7	TGTGCCACCAGCAGAGGGACTAGCGGGACCTACGAGCAGTACTTC	CATSRGTSGTYEQYF
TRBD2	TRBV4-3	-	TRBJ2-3	TGCGCCAGCAGCCCCCTACTAGCGGGGAGAGATACGCAGTATTTT	CASSPLLAGRDTQYF
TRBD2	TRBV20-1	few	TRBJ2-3	TGCAGTGCTAGATTGGCTAGCGGGAGCACAGATACGCAGTATTTT	CSARLASGSTDTQYF
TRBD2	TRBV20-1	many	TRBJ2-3	TGCAGTGCTACAACGATTCGGGAGGGCCTTACCGATACGCAGTATTTT	CSATTIREGLTDTQYF
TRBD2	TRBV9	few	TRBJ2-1	TGTGCCAGCAGCTCGAGCGGGAGGGGTAACAATGAGCAGTTCTTC	CASSSSGRGNNEQFF
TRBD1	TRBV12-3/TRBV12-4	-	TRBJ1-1	TGTGCCCGCAGTCCCCGACAGGGTCTGAACACTGAAGCTTTCTTT	CARSPRQGLNTEAFF
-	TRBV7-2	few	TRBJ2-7	TGTGCCAGCAGCTTAGGAGTGGGGCAGGGAGCCGACGAGCAGTACTTC	CASSLGVGQGADEQYF
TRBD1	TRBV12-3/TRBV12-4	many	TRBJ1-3	TGTGCCAGCAGCAGGGGGGACCCCCGCTCTGGAAACACCATATATTTT	CASSRGDPRSGNTIYF
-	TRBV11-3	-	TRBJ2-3	TGTGCCAGCAGCTTAGCGTCGGGAGATACGCAGTATTTT	CASSLASGDTQYF
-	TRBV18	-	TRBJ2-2	TGTGCCAGCTCACGGAACTTTTTGACGGGTACCGGGGAGCTGTTTTTT	CASSRNFLTGTGELFF
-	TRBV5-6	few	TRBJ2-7	TGTGCCAGCAGCTTGCATGGACCGTACGAGCAGTACTTC	CASSLHGPYEQYF
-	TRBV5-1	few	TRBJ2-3	TGCGCCAGCAGCTTGTCTGGGCGCCCGGGGGATACGCAGTATTTT	CASSLSGRPGDTQYF
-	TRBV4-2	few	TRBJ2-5	TGTGCCAGCAGCCAAGCATGGCAGGACGTCCAAGAGACCCAGTACTTC	CASSQAWQDVQETQYF
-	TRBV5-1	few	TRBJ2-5	TGCGCCAGCAGCTTCTCATCGGAGACCCAGTACTTC	CASSFSSETQYF
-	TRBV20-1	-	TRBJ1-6	TGCAGTGCTACCCCTGACCGCTATAATTCACCCCTCCACTTT	CSATPDRYNSPLHF
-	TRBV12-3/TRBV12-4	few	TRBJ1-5	TGTGCCAGCAGTTTACCCCCAACAGGGATCGGCAATCAGCCCCAGCATTTT	CASSLPPTGIGNQPQHF
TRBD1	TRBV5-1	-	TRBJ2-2	TGCGCCAGCAGCCCGCTGACAGGGGGCGCGAACACCGGGGAGCTGTTTTTT	CASSPLTGGANTGELFF
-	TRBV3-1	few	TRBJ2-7	TGTGCCAGCAGCCAAGATCTTTGGAGGACAGTCACCTCCTACGAGCAGTACTTC	CASSQDLWRTVTSYEQYF
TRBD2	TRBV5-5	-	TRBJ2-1	TGTGCCAGCAGCACCTTAGCGGGGGGGCATAATGAGCAGTTCTTC	CASSTLAGGHNEQFF
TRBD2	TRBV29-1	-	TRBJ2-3	TGCAGCGTTCGTTGGTCTAGCGGGAGAGCAGATACGCAGTATTTT	CSVRWSSGRADTQYF